This T cell receptor beta chain comes out of a study of glioma-infiltrating T cells (dated by TCRdb to about 2016). The study in broad terms: The study sequenced TCR alpha- and beta-chain repertoires from glioma tissue, from non-neoplastic brain tissue and from matched peripheral blood mononuclear cells. To gauge divergence between tissue and blood T-cell populations, every tissue-infiltrating repertoire was compared against the peripheral blood repertoire from the same patient. The paired cohort was made up of three low-grade glioma patients, several primary glioblastoma patients and three non-glioma patients who contributed non-neoplastic brain tissue.

The iRepertoire nested amplicon-rescue multiplex PCR (arm-PCR) platform was used to amplify TCR alpha and beta CDR3 regions from RNA. The input for one-step reverse transcription and amplification was about 95-450 ng of either tissue mRNA or PBMC total RNA. Following bead purification, Illumina adapters were added by a secondary multiplex PCR, and the libraries were gel-purified between 200 and 400 bp. Demultiplexing relied on internal 6-nucleotide barcodes carried by the libraries. Sequencing of the libraries was done on an Illumina MiSeq using 2x220 or 2x250 nucleotide paired-end reads. The source study handled its data this way. FLASH 1.2.11 was used to merge paired reads, and BWA-MEM then aligned the reads to the GRCh37 human genome before TRA and TRB reads were extracted. V and J assignment used an IMGT-derived reference of cassette sequences and CDR3 motifs that included pseudogenes. Three-frame translation of reads was performed, and productive CDR3s were defined as those with a C...FGXG motif and no stop codons. Clonotypes were defined as unique combinations of V-J cassette pair and CDR3 amino acid sequence. Filtering of reads was based on Hamming distance, with the threshold set by the sequence error rate of each sample in mapped regions. TCRdb reworked the public reads: Q25 trimming with fastp, MiXCR clone assembly, productive beta chains retained. Rows are combined by CDR3 protein, so each entry shows the most common genes and DNA. These V and J calls originate from TCRdb's pipeline instead of the authors' own analysis. For this sample the table gives under 200,000 distinct CDR3 sequences, of which 43% were detected only once. The ten largest clones represent roughly 5.2% of the sample.

In regard to this clonotype: Its antigen has not been determined. The sample holds no much larger clone one base away, and base qualities are not on file.

Broader findings and caveats from the paper: Small numbers underpinned the group comparisons: roughly eight glioblastoma patients, three low-grade glioma patients and three non-neoplastic patients. VJ-independent divergence between tissue and blood was below expectation in non-neoplastic patients but above expectation in all gliomas, especially low-grade gliomas. Very few CDR3 sequences were found to be shared between tissue and blood, and this scarcity was attributed to high CDR3 diversity and limited sampling.

Sequences were obtained from glioma tissue, nonneoplastic brain tissue, or PBMCs (not recorded which). This receptor was obtained from a human donor with low-grade glioma or glioblastoma, undergoing nonglioma brain surgery, or in good health (not recorded which).

The DNA sequence follows: TGTGCCATCAGTAGTGACACTGAAGCTTTCTTT. This codes for CAISSDTEAFF. Recombination connected TRBV10-3 to TRBJ1-1; the D segment cannot be called with confidence. Including the terminal cysteine and phenylalanine, the CDR3 comprises 11 residues. Only the CDR3 portion is preserved as DNA: 33 bases, with reading frame beginning at the first base. V lost 5 bases and J lost 3 bases; the stretch between them is 4 bases long. The germline V gene supplies CDR1 ENHRY and CDR2 SYGVKD.